This T cell receptor (beta chain) was sequenced during a study of blood T cell repertoires in COVID-19. Clones were read by immunoSEQ multiplex PCR, and TCRdb kept only the in-frame ones, dropping some. The sample carries about 220,000 clones, about 87% recorded once. The sample taken for sequencing was PBMCs or T cells enriched from blood (not recorded which). This clonotype was sampled from a woman under 40 who had recovered from COVID-19.

For the CDR3, the DNA is TGCGCCAGCAGCTACCGGGACAACTACAATGAGCAGTTCTTC. This sequence encodes CASSYRDNYNEQFF. J is TRBJ2-1 and V is TRBV5-1, with D perhaps matching TRBD1 (6 bases). Germline CDR1 SGHRS, CDR2 YFSETQ. The CDR3 consists of 14 residues. The V end was cut by 3 bases, the J end by 3 bases, with 10 bases between.